This passage covers 21 T cell receptor beta chains from one sample sequenced in a study of blood T cell repertoires in COVID-19. Repertoires were generated with immunoSEQ multiplex PCR, while TCRdb's copy carries only in-frame clones and drops some. The sample contains approximately 41,000 clones, about 88% of which appear only once. The source material was peripheral blood. The receptor source for this set is a human donor in a cohort sampled during active COVID-19.

The rearrangement joins TRBV27 to TRBJ2-1, with D perhaps TRBD2 (5 bases). V gave up 2 bases and J gave up 7 bases, with 9 bases separating them. This CDR3 contains 13 residues. CDR1 MNHEY and CDR2 SMNVEV come from the germline V gene (reference sequence). The CDR3 bases are TGTGCCAGCAGTTTAAACGGGGTAAATGAGCAGTTCTTC. Translating it yields CASSLNGVNEQFF.

The chain joins TRBV6-4 to TRBJ2-1, with 11 bases matching TRBD2. The CDR3 loop spans 16 amino acids. Germline V lookup: CDR1 MRHNA, CDR2 SNTAGT. Unmatched junction bases numbered 4, after V lost 2 bases and J lost 4 bases. The chain's CDR3 is CASSDTGTSGYNEQFF. As DNA, the CDR3 is TGTGCCAGCAGTGACACCGGGACTAGCGGATACAATGAGCAGTTCTTC.

The rearrangement uses TRBV6-5 and TRBJ2-5, with 8 bases fitting TRBD1. This CDR3 region has 13 residues. Germline-derived CDR1 and CDR2 are MNHEY and SVGAGI. Unmatched junction bases numbered 4, after V lost 8 bases and J lost 2 bases. The CDR3 sequence: CASGRTGQETQYF. In DNA form, the CDR3 reads TGTGCCAGCGGGAGGACAGGGCAAGAGACCCAGTACTTC.

The V and J genes are TRBV30 and TRBJ2-7; 8 bases agree with TRBD1. V was pared by 2 bases and J by 3 bases, with 6 bases of the junction left unmatched. The CDR3 covers 14 residues. Per the germline V gene, CDR1 is GTSNPN and CDR2 is SVGIG (reference sequence). CDR3 amino acids: CAWSTGTGGYEQYF. The CDR3 DNA is TGTGCCTGGAGTACAGGGACAGGAGGCTACGAGCAGTACTTC.

CDR3 loop: CASSPLRDNQPQHF. In DNA form, the CDR3 reads TGTGCCAGCTCACCATTGAGGGACAATCAGCCCCAGCATTTT. This chain links TRBV18 with TRBJ1-5; D is uncertain. The CDR3 is made up of 14 amino acids. V lost 2 bases and J 3 bases, leaving 8 bases between the germline ends. Germline CDR1 is KGHSH and CDR2 is LQKENI.

This sequence joins TRBV28 and TRBJ1-2, with D possibly being TRBD1 (6 bases). Trimming left V 6 bases short and J 3 bases short, with 17 bases between. Germline loops: CDR1 MDHEN, CDR2 SYDVKM. This CDR3 is 15 amino acids long. CDR3 in DNA: TGTGCCAGCAGCTTCAGGGGCGGAGGTTACTATGGCTACACCTTC. The encoded protein is CASSFRGGGYYGYTF.

The chain uses TRBV5-4 and TRBJ1-2; 7 nucleotides agree with TRBD1. CDR1 and CDR2 (germline): SGHNT, YYREEE (reference sequence). The V segment lost 3 bases and the J segment 4 bases; nucleotides outside the gene matches: 6. CDR3 length equals 14 residues. The CDR3 region is CASSSDRPIYGYTF. As DNA, the CDR3 is TGTGCCAGCAGCTCGGACAGGCCGATCTATGGCTACACCTTC.

The chain carries TRBV3-1 (or the pseudogene TRBV3-2) and TRBJ2-2; 10 bases align to TRBD2. CDR3 length: 17 residues. The V gene end was trimmed by 4 bases and the J gene end by 1 base; junction bases not matched to a gene: 6. Germline loops: CDR1 LGHDT, CDR2 YNNKEL (reference sequence). The CDR3 sequence is CASSPTAGGLNTGELFF. CDR3 coding DNA: TGTGCCAGCAGCCCAACAGCGGGAGGGTTGAACACCGGGGAGCTGTTTTTT.

The rearrangement joins TRBV7-6 to TRBJ2-7; 9 bases align to TRBD2. J was trimmed by 1 base and V by 5 bases; bases with no gene match: 12. The V gene's germline CDR1 is SGHVS and CDR2 FNYEAQ. CDR3 length: 17 amino acids. CDR3 DNA sequence: TGTGCCAGCAGCATACGAGCCAGGCGGGAGGGATCCTACGAGCAGTACTTC. This codes for CASSIRARREGSYEQYF.

The genes are TRBV28 and TRBJ1-1; TRBD1 is a possible D gene (5 bases). V was pared by 6 bases and J by 0 bases, with 11 bases between. The CDR3 length is 14 residues. Per germline, CDR1 MDHEN and CDR2 SYDVKM. The CDR3 is CASSTTVMNTEAFF. The CDR3 nucleotides read TGTGCCAGCAGCACGACAGTTATGAACACTGAAGCTTTCTTT. Full variable domain (remainder filled in from reference TRBV28 and TRBJ1-1): DVKVTQSSRYLVKRTGEKVFLECVQDMDHENMFWYRQDPGLGLRLIYFSYDVKMKEKGDIPEGYSVSREKKERFSLILESASTNQTSMYLCASSTTVMNTEAFFGQGTRLTVV.

The chain carries TRBV18 and TRBJ1-5, with a possible D match to TRBD1 (5 bases). The CDR3 is 14 residues long. The germline V gene encodes CDR1 KGHSH and CDR2 LQKENI. Trimming shortened V by 2 bases and J by 2 bases, and 7 bases separated the two germline ends. This CDR3 reads CASSPGAGNQPQHF. CDR3 bases: TGTGCCAGCTCACCAGGGGCGGGCAATCAGCCCCAGCATTTT.

The rearrangement joins TRBV11-2 to TRBJ1-2, with a weak D call TRBD1 (5 bases). This CDR3 is 16 amino acids long. Germline values: CDR1 SGHAT, CDR2 FQNNGV. V lost 5 bases and J lost 5, with 21 bases in between. CDR3 bases: TGTGCCAGCAGCGCCCAGACCTCCTCCGGGGGATATGGCTACACCTTC. Translating gives CASSAQTSSGGYGYTF.

J is TRBJ1-1 and V is TRBV28; 9 bases fit TRBD1. The CDR3 has 14 amino acids. The V gene's germline CDR1 is MDHEN and CDR2 SYDVKM. V gave up 3 bases and J gave up 5 bases; unmatched junction bases: 4. The CDR3 reads CASSFGDRDTEAFF. The CDR3 DNA follows: TGTGCCAGCAGTTTTGGGGACAGGGATACTGAAGCTTTCTTT. Complete variable domain (other parts from reference TRBV28 and TRBJ1-1): DVKVTQSSRYLVKRTGEKVFLECVQDMDHENMFWYRQDPGLGLRLIYFSYDVKMKEKGDIPEGYSVSREKKERFSLILESASTNQTSMYLCASSFGDRDTEAFFGQGTRLTVV.

The chain links TRBV3-1 (or the pseudogene TRBV3-2) to TRBJ2-6, with 7 positions matching TRBD1. Looked up from germline, CDR1 is LGHDT and CDR2 is YNNKEL (reference sequence). The trim removed 5 bases at V and 3 bases at J, leaving 10 bases unmatched. The CDR3 loop spans 17 amino acids. The CDR3 spells CASSGGQTRGGANVLTF. The CDR3 nucleotides read TGTGCCAGCAGCGGGGGACAGACCAGGGGTGGGGCCAACGTCCTGACTTTC.

The rearrangement links TRBV11-3 to TRBJ2-1, with D tentatively TRBD2 (5 bases). The V gene lost 5 bases and the J gene lost 0 bases, with 11 bases spanning the gap. Germline CDR1 reads SGHNT; CDR2 reads YENEEA. The length of the CDR3 is 15 residues. The CDR3 region is CASSTRRSSYNEQFF. The CDR3 coding sequence is TGTGCCAGCAGCACTAGACGGAGCTCCTACAATGAGCAGTTCTTC. Variable domain in full (rest from reference TRBV11-3 and TRBJ2-1): EAGVVQSPRYKIIEKKQPVAFWCNPISGHNTLYWYLQNLGQGPELLIRYENEEAVDDSQLPKDRFSAERLKGVDSTLKIQPAELGDSAVYLCASSTRRSSYNEQFFGPGTRLTVL.

The V call is TRBV21-1, the J call TRBJ2-7; TRBD2 was called by the table and not checked on the DNA. TRBV21-1 is tagged as a pseudogene. This CDR3 has 15 residues. In DNA, the CDR3 is TGTGCCAGCACCTTACTAGCGGGAGGGCCCCACGAGCAGTACTTC. Protein sequence: CASTLLAGGPHEQYF.

This chain links TRBV19 with TRBJ1-5; weak D call: TRBD1 (5 bases). The length of the CDR3 is 15 residues. The V gene's germline CDR1 is LNHDA and CDR2 SQIVND (reference sequence). V lost 3 bases to trimming and J lost 0 bases, with 9 bases between them. CDR3 region: CASSIWGASNQPQHF. CDR3 nucleotide sequence: TGTGCCAGTAGTATCTGGGGCGCTAGCAATCAGCCCCAGCATTTT.

J is TRBJ1-2 and V is TRBV10-3; TRBD1 aligns across 9 bases. V trimming: 0 bases; J trimming: 7 bases; junction bases outside the gene matches: 9. Germline assignment: CDR1 ENHRY and CDR2 SYGVKD. The CDR3 loop spans 16 amino acids. The CDR3 spells CAISESLGQGIVGYTF. The DNA for the CDR3 is TGTGCCATCAGTGAGTCTTTAGGACAGGGGATAGTTGGCTACACCTTC.

V and J are TRBV27 and TRBJ2-1; D is unresolved. From germline, CDR1 is MNHEY and CDR2 SMNVEV (reference sequence). Trimming removed 7 bases at V and 2 bases at J, with 12 bases between. The CDR3 totals 14 residues. CDR3 DNA: TGTGCCAGCACCTCCGGGTTCCCCTACAATGAGCAGTTCTTC. Amino acid sequence: CASTSGFPYNEQFF.

This chain uses TRBV28 with TRBJ2-5; 12 bases fit TRBD2. The CDR3 has 16 amino acids. Germline V gives CDR1 MDHEN, CDR2 SYDVKM. With 4 bases clipped from V and 4 bases from J, the junction kept 7 bases outside the gene matches. The CDR3: CASSYLAGGSVETQYF. CDR3 bases: TGTGCCAGCAGTTACCTAGCGGGGGGGAGTGTAGAGACCCAGTACTTC.

The rearrangement uses TRBV27 and TRBJ2-7, with D possibly TRBD2 on 5 matching bases. Germline V gives CDR1 MNHEY, CDR2 SMNVEV (reference sequence). CDR3 size: 15 residues. V was pared by 2 bases and J by 6 bases, with 17 bases between. The DNA for the CDR3 is TGTGCCAGCAGTTTAGAGCGGTGGGGAGATGGCGAGCAGTACTTC. Translated: CASSLERWGDGEQYF.